Listed below are T cell receptor beta chains from one sample, sequenced in a study of cytomegalovirus exposure and HLA in healthy donors. Libraries were prepared by immunoSEQ multiplex PCR; TCRdb keeps only in-frame clonotypes and omits some of them. Seen here are about 110,000 clones, roughly three quarters observed once, and the top ten hold roughly 5.6%. The sample consisted of PBMCs. These receptors originate from a man in his thirties or forties in good health and CMV-seropositive. Each CDR3 is given without its conserved first and last residue.

>TRBV25-1|TRBJ1-1
ASSEPRQGNTEAF
>TRBV18|TRBJ2-6
ASSATGTDLSGANVLT
>TRBV5-6|TRBJ2-7
ASSFGQGSYEQY
>TRBV5-6|TRBJ1-6
ASRSGTVNSPLH
>TRBV19|TRBJ1-1
ASSSPGTGGAEAF
>TRBV19|TRBJ1-3
ASSPHIQGEPGNTIY
>TRBV21-1|TRBJ2-2
APHTGELF
>TRBV4-3|TRBJ2-1
ASSQDWTGDEQF
>TRBV5-1|TRBJ2-7
ASSLAWPGQGFYEQY
>TRBV30|TRBJ1-4
AWSPARHDNEKLF
>TRBV7-2|TRBJ2-2
ASSVVSGGNAGELF
>TRBV5-1|TRBJ1-4
ASSLASLRRGEKLF
>TRBV19|TRBJ1-1
ASSIDGRGNTEAF
>TRBV19|TRBJ2-1
ASSIRPSGSTYNEQF
>TRBV27|TRBJ1-2
ASSWGQGPYGYT
>TRBV27|TRBJ2-1
ASMGLETYNEQF
>TRBV19|TRBJ1-1
ASSIRPNTEAF
>TRBV7-3|TRBJ2-3
ASSPLRGGPDTQY
>TRBV19|TRBJ1-5
ASSNGQGSQPQH
>TRBV11-2|TRBJ2-5
ASSGDRVLQETQY
>TRBV18|TRBJ2-3
ASSRAADSPSTDTQY
>TRBV19|TRBJ1-5
ASTTATGAGYDQPQH
>TRBV28|TRBJ2-5
ASSLPSLGAETQY
>TRBV7-2|TRBJ2-2
ASSTLAATNTGELF
>TRBV19|TRBJ1-3
ASSFSSGNTIY
>TRBV2|TRBJ2-7
ASREAAGNYEQY
>TRBV5-6|TRBJ2-5
ASSYPGQEVETQY
>TRBV5-6|TRBJ1-1
ASRYRDRGFDTEAF
>TRBV27|TRBJ1-1
ASSFEGQGTTEAF
>TRBV7-2|TRBJ2-1
ASSFSGGWGNEQF
>TRBV14|TRBJ2-5
ASSRRLAGETQY
>TRBV7-2|TRBJ2-3
ASSLRGRGEFTDTQY
>TRBV10-3|TRBJ2-3
AISESGGGARDTDTQY
>TRBV7-8|TRBJ2-1
ASSLLAGGEQF
>TRBV2|TRBJ1-5
ASSDSGIYDQPQH
>TRBV15|TRBJ2-1
ATSRFPAGPKNEQF
>TRBV7-2|TRBJ2-7
ASSLDTSSYEQY
>TRBV7-2|TRBJ1-3
ASSLNTEGAGNTIY
>TRBV29-1|TRBJ1-2
SVEGQGTYGYT
>TRBV6-5|TRBJ2-5
ASSPTWLGETQY
>TRBV2|TRBJ1-3
ASEVTGSGNTIY
>TRBV19|TRBJ2-6
ASSIRRSGANVLT
>TRBV4-3|TRBJ1-3
ASSQVFMEGTSGNTIY
>TRBV6-1|TRBJ2-5
ASSTGLAETQY
>TRBV5-1|TRBJ2-5
ASSAQGRGGAQY
>TRBV27|TRBJ2-1
ASRYNRGSNEQF